This record looks at one TCR beta chain sequence and its context. V lost 1 base to trimming and J lost 3 bases; unmatched junction nucleotides: 6. The CDR3 has 17 amino acids. Germline CDR1 MGHDK, CDR2 SYGVNS. The data were taken from a study of blood T cell repertoires in COVID-19. Across the study: Acute and convalescent COVID-19 samples came from the United States, Italy and Spain. Sources were T cells, B-cell-depleted T cells, or PBMCs; the material itself was cDNA or gDNA.

Assay: immunoSEQ multiplex PCR; the TCRdb copy retains only in-frame clones and omits some. The table records around 100,000 clones, about 88% of them present only once. The rearrangement links TRBV25-1 to TRBJ1-2; 12 bases fit TRBD1. The material sequenced was peripheral blood. The receptor's source is a human donor in a cohort sampled during active COVID-19. In DNA, the CDR3 is TGTGCCAGCAGTGAATCGGGACAGGGGGCAAAGGACTATGGCTACACCTTC. Protein sequence: CASSESGQGAKDYGYTF.